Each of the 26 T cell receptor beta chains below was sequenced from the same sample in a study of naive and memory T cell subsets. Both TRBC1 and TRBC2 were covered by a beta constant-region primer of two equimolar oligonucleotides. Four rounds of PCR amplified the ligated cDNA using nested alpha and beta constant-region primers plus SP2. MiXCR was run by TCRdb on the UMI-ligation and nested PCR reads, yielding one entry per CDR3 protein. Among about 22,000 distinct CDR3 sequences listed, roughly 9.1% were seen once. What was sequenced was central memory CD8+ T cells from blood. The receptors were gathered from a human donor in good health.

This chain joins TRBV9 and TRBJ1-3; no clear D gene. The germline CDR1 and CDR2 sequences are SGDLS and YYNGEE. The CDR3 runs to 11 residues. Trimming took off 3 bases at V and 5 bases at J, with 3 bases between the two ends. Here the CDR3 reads CASSGRNTIYF. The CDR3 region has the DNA TGTGCCAGCAGCGGACGAAACACCATATATTTT.

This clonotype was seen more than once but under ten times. Here the CDR3 reads CSARDGQDVSPLHF. CDR3 nucleotide sequence: TGCAGTGCTAGAGATGGACAGGATGTTTCACCCCTCCACTTT. This chain links TRBV20-1 with TRBJ1-6, with 7 bases lining up with TRBD1. Germline CDR1 and CDR2: DFQATT and SNEGSKA (reference sequence). Trimming cost V 0 bases and J 9 bases; bases outside gene matches: 5. CDR3 length equals 14 residues.

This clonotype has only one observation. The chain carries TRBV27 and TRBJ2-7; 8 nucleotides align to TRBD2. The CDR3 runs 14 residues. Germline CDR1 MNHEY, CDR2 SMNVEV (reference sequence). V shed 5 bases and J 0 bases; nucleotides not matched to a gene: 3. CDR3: CASSHGGASYEQYF. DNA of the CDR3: TGTGCCAGCAGTCACGGGGGGGCCTCCTACGAGCAGTACTTC.

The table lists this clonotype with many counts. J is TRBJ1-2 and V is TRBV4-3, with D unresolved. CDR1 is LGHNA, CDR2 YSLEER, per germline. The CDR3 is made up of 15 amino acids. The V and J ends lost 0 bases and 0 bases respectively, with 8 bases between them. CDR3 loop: CASSQDSFTNYGYTF. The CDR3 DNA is TGCGCCAGCAGCCAAGATAGCTTCACTAACTATGGCTACACCTTC.

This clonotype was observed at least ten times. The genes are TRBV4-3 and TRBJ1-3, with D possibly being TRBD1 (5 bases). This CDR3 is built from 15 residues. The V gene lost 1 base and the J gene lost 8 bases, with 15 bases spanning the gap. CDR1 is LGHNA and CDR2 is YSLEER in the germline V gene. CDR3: CASSQGSGVLDTIYF. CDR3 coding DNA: TGCGCCAGCAGCCAAGGATCGGGGGTTCTCGACACCATATATTTT.

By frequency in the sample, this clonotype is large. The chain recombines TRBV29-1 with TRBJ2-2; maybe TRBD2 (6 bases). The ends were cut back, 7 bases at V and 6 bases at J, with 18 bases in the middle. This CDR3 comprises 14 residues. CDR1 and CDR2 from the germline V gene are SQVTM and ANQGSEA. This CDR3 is CSARRRDRPGELFF. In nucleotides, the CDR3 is TGCAGCGCCCGTCGGAGGGATCGTCCCGGGGAGCTGTTTTTT.

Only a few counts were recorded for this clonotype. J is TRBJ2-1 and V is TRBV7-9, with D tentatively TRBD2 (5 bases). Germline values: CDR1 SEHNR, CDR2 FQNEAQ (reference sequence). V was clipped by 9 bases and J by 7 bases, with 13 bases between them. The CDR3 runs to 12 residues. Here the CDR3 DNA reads TGTGCCAGTGTCGCGGGCGATAATGAGCAGTTCTTC. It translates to CASVAGDNEQFF.

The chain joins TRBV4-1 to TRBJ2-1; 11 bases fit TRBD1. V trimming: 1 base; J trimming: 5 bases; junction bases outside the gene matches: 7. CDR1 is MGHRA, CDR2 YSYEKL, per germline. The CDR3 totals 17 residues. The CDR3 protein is CASSQAPGQGDHNEQFF. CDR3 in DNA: TGCGCCAGCAGCCAAGCCCCGGGACAGGGGGACCACAATGAGCAGTTCTTC.

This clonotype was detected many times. The CDR3 coding sequence is TGTGCCAGCAGTTTGTGGAGGCCAGCTAACTATGGCTACACCTTC. This translates into CASSLWRPANYGYTF. The genes are TRBV6-2 or TRBV6-3 and TRBJ1-2; unclear D gene. V dropped 4 bases and J dropped 0 bases, with 12 bases sitting between them. The CDR3 runs 15 residues. Germline V gives CDR1 MNHEY, CDR2 SVGEGT.

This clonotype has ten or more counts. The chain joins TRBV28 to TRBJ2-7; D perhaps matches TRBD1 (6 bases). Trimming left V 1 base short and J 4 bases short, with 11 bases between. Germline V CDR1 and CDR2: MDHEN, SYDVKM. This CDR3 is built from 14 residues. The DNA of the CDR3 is TGTGCCAGCAGTTTATTGGGGGCTTGGTACGAGCAGTACTTC. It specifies CASSLLGAWYEQYF.

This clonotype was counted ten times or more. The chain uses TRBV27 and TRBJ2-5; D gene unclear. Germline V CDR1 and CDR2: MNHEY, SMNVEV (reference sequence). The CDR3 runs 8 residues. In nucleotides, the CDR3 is TGTCCACAAGAGACCCAGTACTTC. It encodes CPQETQYF.

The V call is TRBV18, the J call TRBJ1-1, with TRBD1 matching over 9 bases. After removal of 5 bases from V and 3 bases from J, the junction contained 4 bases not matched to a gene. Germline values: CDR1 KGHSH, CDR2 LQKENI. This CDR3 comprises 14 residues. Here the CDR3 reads CASSETGGHTEAFF. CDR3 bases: TGTGCCAGCTCAGAGACAGGGGGACACACTGAAGCTTTCTTT.

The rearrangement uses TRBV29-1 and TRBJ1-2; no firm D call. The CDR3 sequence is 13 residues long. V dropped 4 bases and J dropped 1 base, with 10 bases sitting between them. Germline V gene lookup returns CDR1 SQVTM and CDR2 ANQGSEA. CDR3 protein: CSVAGGLNYGYTF. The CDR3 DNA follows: TGCAGCGTTGCTGGCGGCCTTAACTATGGCTACACCTTC. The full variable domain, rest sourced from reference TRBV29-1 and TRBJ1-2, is SAVISQKPSRDICQRGTSLTIQCQVDSQVTMMFWYRQQPGQSLTLIATANQGSEATYESGFVIDKFPISRPNLTFSTLTVSNMSPEDSSIYLCSVAGGLNYGYTFGSGTRLTVV.

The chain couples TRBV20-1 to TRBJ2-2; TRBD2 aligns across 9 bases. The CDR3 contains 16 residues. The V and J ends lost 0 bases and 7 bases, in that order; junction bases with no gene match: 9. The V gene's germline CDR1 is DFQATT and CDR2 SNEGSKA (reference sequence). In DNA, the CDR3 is TGCAGTGCTAGAGATCTACTAGCGGGCACGGGCGGGGAGCTGTTTTTT. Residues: CSARDLLAGTGGELFF.

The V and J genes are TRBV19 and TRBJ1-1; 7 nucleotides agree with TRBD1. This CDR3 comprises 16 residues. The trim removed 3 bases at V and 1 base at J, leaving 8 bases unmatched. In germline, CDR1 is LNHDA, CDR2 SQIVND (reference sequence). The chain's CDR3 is CASSIRFRGKNTEAFF. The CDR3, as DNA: TGTGCCAGTAGTATTCGTTTCAGGGGGAAGAACACTGAAGCTTTCTTT.

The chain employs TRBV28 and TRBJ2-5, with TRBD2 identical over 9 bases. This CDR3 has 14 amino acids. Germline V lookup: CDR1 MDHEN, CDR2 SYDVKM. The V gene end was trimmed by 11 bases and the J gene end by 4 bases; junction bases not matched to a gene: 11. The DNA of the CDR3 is TGTGCCGGAAACCGGGGGACTAGCTCAGAGACCCAGTACTTC. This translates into CAGNRGTSSETQYF. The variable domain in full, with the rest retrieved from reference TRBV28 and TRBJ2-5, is DVKVTQSSRYLVKRTGEKVFLECVQDMDHENMFWYRQDPGLGLRLIYFSYDVKMKEKGDIPEGYSVSREKKERFSLILESASTNQTSMYLCAGNRGTSSETQYFGPGTRLLVL.

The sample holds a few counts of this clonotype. The CDR3 DNA sequence: TGTGCCAGCAGTACCGGGGCTGGGGCCAACGTCCTGACTTTC. Translating it yields CASSTGAGANVLTF. V gene TRBV6-1 combines with J gene TRBJ2-6; a weak D match, TRBD2 (5 bases). The ends were cut back, 5 bases at V and 2 bases at J, with 7 bases in the middle. Germline lookup yields CDR1 MNHNS and CDR2 SASEGT. The CDR3 runs to 14 residues.

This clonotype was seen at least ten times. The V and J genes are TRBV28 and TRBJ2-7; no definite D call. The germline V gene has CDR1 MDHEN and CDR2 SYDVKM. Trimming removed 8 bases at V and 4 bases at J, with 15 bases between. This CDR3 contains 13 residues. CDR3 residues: CASRHSTNYEQYF. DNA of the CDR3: TGTGCCAGCCGGCATTCCACAAATTACGAGCAGTACTTC.

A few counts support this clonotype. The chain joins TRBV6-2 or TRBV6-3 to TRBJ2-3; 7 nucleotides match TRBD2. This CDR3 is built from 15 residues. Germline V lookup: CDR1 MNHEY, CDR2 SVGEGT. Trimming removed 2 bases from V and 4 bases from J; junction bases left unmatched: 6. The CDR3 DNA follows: TGTGCCAGCAGTTACGGGGGGGGGGAGTCAGATACGCAGTATTTT. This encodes CASSYGGGESDTQYF.

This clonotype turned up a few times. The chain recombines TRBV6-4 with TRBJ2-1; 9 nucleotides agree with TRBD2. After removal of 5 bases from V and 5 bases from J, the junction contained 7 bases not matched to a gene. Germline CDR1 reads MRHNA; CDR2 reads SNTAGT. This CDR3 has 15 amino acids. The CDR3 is CASSHSGSNNNEQFF. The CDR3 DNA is TGTGCCAGCAGTCATAGCGGGAGTAACAACAATGAGCAGTTCTTC.

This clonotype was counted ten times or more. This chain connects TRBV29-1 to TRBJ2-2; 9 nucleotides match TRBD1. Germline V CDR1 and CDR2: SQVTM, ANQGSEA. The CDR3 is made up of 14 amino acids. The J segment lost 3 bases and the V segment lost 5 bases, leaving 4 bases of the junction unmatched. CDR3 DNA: TGCAGCGTTAGACAGGGGGGGGACACCGGGGAGCTGTTTTTT. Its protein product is CSVRQGGDTGELFF.

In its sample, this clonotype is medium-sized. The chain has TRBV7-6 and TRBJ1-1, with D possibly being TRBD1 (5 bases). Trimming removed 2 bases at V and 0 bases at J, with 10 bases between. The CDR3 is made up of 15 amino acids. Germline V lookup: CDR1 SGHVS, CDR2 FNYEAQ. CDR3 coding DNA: TGTGCCAGCAGCTTATCTCCAGGGCTGAACACTGAAGCTTTCTTT. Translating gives CASSLSPGLNTEAFF.

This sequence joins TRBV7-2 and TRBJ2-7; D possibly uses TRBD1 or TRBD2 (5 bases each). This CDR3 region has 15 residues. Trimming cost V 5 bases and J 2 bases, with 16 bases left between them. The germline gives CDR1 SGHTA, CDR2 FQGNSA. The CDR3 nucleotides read TGTGCCAGCAGCCCCAGCGGACCAGGGACCTACGAGCAGTACTTC. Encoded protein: CASSPSGPGTYEQYF. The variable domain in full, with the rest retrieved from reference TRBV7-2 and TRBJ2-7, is GAGVSQSPSNKVTEKGKDVELRCDPISGHTALYWYRQSLGQGLEFLIYFQGNSAPDKSGLPSDRFSAERTGGSVSTLTIQRTQQEDSAVYLCASSPSGPGTYEQYFGPGTRLTVT.

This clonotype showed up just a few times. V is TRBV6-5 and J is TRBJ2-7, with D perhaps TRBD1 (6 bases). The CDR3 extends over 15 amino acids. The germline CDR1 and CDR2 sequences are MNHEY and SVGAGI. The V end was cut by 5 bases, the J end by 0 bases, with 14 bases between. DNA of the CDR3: TGTGCCAGCAGTCAGAGCCCGGACAGCTCCTACGAGCAGTACTTC. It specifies CASSQSPDSSYEQYF.

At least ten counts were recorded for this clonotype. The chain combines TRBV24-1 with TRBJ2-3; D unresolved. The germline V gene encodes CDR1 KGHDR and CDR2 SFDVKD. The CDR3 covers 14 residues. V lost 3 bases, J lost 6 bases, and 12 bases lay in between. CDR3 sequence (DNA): TGTGCCACCAGTGATAACGTTGGGGTCGATACGCAGTATTTT. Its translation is CATSDNVGVDTQYF.

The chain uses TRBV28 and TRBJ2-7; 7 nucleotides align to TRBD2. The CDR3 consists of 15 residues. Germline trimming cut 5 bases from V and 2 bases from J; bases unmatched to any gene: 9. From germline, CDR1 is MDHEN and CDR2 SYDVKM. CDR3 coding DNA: TGTGCCAGCAGTCCCTGGGCTAGCGGCCCCTACGAGCAGTACTTC. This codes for CASSPWASGPYEQYF.